The source of this T cell receptor beta chain is a study of Tregs in tolerant kidney transplant recipients. Findings and caveats of the study: Expanding Tregs on activated donor B cells appeared to best identify donor-specific TCRbeta clones. No direct test of biological reproducibility was done here. The small number of patients limits these findings pending further validation.

Details on this clone: Its specificity is unknown.

Unstimulated regulatory T cells (CD4+CD25+CD127-), CD4+CD25- non-regulatory cells, CD4 and CD8 cells were FACS-sorted from thawed PBMCs. The method was immunoSEQ multiplex PCR; TCRdb's version includes in-frame clones alone and lacks a portion of them. The sample consists of 85,000 to 90,000 clones, just over 90% of them appearing once. The receptor comes from a human donor in good health. Sequenced material: CD8+ T cells from blood.

CDR3 amino acids: CARSLGEEENIQYF. As DNA, the CDR3 is TGTGCCAGAAGCTTGGGGGAAGAAGAAAACATTCAGTACTTC. The rearrangement joins TRBV5-3 to TRBJ2-4; D not certain. TRBV5-3 is classed as an ORF, of uncertain function. Trimming removed 0 bases at V and 5 bases at J, with 9 bases between. CDR3 size: 14 residues.